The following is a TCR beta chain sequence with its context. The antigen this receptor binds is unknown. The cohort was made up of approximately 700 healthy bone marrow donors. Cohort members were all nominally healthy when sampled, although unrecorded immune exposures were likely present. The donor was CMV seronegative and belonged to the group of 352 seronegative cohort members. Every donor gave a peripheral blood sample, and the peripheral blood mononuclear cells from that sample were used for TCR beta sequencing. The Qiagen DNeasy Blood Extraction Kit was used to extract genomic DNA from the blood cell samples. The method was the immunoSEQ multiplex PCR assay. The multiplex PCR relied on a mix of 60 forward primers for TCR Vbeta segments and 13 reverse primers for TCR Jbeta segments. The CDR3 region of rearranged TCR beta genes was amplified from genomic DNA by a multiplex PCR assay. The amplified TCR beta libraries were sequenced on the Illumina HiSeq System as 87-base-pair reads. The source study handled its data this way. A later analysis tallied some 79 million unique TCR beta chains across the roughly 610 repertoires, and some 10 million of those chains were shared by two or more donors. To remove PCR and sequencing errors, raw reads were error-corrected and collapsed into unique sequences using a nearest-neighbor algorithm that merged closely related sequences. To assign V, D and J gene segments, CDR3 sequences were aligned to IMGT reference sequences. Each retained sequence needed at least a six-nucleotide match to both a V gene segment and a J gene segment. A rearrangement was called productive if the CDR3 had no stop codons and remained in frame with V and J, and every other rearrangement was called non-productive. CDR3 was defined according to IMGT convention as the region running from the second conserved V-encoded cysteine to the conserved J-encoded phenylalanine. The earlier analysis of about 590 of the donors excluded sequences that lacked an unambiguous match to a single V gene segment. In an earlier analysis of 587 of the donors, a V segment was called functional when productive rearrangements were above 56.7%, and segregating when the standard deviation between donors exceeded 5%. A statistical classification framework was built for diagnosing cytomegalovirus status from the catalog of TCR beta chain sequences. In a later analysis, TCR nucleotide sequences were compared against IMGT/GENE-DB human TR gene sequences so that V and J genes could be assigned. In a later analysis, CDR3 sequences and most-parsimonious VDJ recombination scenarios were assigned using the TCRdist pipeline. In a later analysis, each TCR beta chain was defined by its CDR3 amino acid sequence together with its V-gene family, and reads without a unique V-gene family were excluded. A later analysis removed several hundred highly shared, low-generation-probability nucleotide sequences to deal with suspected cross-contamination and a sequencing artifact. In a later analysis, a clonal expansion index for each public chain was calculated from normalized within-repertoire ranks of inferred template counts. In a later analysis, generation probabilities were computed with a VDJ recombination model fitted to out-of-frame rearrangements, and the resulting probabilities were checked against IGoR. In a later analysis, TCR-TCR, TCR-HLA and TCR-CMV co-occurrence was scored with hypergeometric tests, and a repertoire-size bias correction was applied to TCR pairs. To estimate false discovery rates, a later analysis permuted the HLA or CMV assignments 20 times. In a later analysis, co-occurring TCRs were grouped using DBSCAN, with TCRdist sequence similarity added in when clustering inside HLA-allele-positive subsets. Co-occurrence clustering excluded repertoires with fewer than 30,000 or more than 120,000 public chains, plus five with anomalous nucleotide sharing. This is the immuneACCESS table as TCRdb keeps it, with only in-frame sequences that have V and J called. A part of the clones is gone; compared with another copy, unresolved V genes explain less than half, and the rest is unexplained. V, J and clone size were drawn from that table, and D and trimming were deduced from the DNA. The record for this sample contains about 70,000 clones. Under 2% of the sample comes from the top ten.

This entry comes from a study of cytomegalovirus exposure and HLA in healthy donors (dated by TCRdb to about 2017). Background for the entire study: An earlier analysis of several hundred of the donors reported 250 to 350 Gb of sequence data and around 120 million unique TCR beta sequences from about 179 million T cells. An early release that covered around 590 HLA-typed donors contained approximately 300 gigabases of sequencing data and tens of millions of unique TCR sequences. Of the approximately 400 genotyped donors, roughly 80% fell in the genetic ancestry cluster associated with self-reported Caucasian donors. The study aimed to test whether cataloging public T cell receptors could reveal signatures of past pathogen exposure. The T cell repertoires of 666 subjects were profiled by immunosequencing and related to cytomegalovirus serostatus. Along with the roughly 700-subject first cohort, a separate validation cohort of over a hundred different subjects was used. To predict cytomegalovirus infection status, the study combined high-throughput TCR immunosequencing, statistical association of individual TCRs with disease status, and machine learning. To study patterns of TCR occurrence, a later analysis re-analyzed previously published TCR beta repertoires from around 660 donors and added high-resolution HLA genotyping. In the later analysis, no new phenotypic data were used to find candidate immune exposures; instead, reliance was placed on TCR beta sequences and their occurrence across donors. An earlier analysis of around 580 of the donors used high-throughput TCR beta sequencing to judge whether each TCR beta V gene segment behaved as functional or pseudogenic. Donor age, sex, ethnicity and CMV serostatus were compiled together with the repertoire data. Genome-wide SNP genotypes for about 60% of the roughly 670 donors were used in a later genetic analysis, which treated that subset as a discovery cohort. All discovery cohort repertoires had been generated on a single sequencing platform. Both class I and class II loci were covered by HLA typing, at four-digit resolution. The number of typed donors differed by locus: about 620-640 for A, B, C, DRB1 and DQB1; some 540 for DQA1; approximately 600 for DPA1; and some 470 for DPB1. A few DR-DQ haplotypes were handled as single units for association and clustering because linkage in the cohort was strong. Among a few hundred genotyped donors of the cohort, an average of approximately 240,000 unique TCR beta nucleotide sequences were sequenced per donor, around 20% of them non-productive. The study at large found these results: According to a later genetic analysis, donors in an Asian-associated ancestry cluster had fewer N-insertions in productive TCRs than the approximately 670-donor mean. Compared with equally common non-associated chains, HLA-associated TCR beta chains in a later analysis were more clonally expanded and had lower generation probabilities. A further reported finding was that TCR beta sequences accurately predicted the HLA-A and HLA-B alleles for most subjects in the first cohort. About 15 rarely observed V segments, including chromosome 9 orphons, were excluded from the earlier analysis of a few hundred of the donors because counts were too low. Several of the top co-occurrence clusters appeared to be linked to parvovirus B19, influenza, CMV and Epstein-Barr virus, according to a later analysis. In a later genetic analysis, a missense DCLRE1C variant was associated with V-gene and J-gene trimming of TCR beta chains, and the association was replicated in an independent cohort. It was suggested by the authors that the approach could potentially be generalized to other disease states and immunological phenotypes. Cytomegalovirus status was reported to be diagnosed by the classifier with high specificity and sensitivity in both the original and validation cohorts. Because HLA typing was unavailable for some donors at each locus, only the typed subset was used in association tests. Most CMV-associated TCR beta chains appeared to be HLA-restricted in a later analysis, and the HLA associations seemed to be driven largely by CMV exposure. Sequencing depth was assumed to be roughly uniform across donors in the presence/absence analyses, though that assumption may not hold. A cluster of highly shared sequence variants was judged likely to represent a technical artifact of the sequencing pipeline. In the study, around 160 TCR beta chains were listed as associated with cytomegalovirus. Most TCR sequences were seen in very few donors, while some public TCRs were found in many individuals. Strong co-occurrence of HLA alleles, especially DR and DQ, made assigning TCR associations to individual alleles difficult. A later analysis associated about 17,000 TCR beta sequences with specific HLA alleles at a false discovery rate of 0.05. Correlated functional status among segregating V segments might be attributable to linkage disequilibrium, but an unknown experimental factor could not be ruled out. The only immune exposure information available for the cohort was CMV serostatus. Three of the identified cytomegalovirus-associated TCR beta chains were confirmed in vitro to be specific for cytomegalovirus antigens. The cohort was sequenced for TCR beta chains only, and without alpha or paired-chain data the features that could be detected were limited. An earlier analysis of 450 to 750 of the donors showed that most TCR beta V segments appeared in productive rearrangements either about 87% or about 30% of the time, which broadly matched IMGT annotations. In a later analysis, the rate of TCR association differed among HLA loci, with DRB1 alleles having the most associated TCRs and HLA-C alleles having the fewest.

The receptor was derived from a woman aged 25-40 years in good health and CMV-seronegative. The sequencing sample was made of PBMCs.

The DNA sequence reads TGTGCCAGCAGCAATGGACAAGGGGAGACCCAGTACTTC. Its translation reads: CASSNGQGETQYF. The chain is made from TRBV11-2 and TRBJ2-5; TRBD1 is a weak D gene call, 5 bases matching. Sequences SGHAT (CDR1) and FQNNGV (CDR2) are obtained from the germline V gene. V lost 5 bases and J lost 5 bases; the stretch between them is 12 bases long. From the cysteine up to the phenylalanine, the CDR3 has a length of 13 residues. Only CDR3 DNA remains: 39 bases, in frame from the first base.